This TCR beta chain is drawn from a study of CD8 T cells in Susac syndrome. About the research overall: At blood draw, Susac syndrome patients were therapy-naive, on corticosteroids, or on intravenous immunoglobulin alone.

With 5 bases removed from V and 9 bases from J, the gap between germline ends came to 11 bases. CDR3 length equals 11 residues. Germline CDR1 reads LGHDT; CDR2 reads YNNKEL (reference sequence). Reverse transcription used about 0.45 to 1 ug RNA and random hexamers. TCRdb passed the immunoSEQ multiplex PCR reads through MiXCR, listing each CDR3 protein once. The sample gives fewer than 200,000 distinct CDR3 sequences, 90% to 95% of which show up once; 0.087% is in the top ten. Sequencing targeted TCR beta in T cells from blood (CD8+ and CD4+). Bulk CD8+ and CD4+ cells came from magnetic negative isolation; CD8+ TEMRA by FACS.

Material for sequencing was CD4+ T cells from PBMCs. The chain recombines TRBV3-1 with TRBJ2-7; D not certain. This clonotype originated in a human donor with Susac syndrome. The CDR3 nucleotides read TGTGCCAGCAGCGACACCTCATCGCAGTACTTC. Its protein product is CASSDTSSQYF.